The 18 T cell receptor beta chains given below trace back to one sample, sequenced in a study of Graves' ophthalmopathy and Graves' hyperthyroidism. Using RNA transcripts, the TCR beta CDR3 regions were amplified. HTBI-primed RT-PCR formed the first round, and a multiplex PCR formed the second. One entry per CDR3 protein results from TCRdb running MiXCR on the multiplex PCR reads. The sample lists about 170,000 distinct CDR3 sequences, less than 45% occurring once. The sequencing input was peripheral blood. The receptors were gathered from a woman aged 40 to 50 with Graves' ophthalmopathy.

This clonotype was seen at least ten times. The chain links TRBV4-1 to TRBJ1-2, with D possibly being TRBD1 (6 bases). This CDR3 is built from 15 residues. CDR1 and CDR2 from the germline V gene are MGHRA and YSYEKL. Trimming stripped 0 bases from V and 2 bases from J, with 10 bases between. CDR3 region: CASSQENRENYGYTF. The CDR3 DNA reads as TGCGCCAGCAGCCAAGAGAACAGGGAGAACTATGGCTACACCTTC.

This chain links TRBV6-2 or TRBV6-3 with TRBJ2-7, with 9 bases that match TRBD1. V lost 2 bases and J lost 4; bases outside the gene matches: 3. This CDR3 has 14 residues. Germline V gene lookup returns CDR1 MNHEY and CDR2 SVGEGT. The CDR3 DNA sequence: TGTGCCAGCAGTTACCACAGGGGGCTATACGAGCAGTACTTC. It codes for CASSYHRGLYEQYF.

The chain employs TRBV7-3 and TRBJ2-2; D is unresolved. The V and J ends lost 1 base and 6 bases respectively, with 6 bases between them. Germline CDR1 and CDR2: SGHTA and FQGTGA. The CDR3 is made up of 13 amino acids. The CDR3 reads CASSLKLSGELFF. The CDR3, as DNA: TGTGCCAGCAGCTTAAAACTATCCGGGGAGCTGTTTTTT.

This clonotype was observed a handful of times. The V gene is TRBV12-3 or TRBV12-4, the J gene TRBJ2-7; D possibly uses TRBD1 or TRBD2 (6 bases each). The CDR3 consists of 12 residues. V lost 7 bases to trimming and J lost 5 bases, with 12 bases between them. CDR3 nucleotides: TGTGCCAGCAACCCCGGGGGCAACGAGCAGTACTTC. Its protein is CASNPGGNEQYF.

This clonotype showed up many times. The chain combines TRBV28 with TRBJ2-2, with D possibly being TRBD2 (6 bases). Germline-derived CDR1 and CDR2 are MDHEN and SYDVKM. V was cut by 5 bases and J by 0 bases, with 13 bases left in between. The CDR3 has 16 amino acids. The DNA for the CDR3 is TGTGCCAGCAGTCCCCCTCGGGGGTCGAACACCGGGGAGCTGTTTTTT. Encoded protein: CASSPPRGSNTGELFF. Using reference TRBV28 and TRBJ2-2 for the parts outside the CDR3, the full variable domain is DVKVTQSSRYLVKRTGEKVFLECVQDMDHENMFWYRQDPGLGLRLIYFSYDVKMKEKGDIPEGYSVSREKKERFSLILESASTNQTSMYLCASSPPRGSNTGELFFGEGSRLTVL.

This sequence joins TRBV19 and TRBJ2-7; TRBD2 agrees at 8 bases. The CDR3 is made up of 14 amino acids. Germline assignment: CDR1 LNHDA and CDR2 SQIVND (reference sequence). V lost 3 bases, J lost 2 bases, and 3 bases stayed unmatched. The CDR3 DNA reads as TGTGCCAGTAGTATTCGAGCGGGAGCCTACGAGCAGTACTTC. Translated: CASSIRAGAYEQYF.

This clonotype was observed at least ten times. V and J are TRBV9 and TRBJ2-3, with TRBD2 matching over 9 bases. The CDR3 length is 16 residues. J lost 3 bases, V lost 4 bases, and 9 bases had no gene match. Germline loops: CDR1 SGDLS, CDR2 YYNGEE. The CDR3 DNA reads TGTGCCAGCAGCCTCCGGGCTAGCGGGGAGACAGATACGCAGTATTTT. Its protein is CASSLRASGETDTQYF.

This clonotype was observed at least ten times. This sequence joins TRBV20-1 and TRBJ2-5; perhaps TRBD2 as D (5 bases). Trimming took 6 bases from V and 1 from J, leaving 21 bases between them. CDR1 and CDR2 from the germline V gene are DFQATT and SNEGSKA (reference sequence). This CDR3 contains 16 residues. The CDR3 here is CSAAGGPIAVQETQYF. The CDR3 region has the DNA TGCAGTGCGGCCGGCGGGCCAATTGCTGTCCAAGAGACCCAGTACTTC.

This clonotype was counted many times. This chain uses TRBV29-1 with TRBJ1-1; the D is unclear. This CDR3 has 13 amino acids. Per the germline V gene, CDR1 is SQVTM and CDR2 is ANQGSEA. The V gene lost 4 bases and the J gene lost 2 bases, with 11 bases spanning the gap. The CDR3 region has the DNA TGCAGCGTTGCTCAGACGGCCAACACTGAAGCTTTCTTT. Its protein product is CSVAQTANTEAFF.

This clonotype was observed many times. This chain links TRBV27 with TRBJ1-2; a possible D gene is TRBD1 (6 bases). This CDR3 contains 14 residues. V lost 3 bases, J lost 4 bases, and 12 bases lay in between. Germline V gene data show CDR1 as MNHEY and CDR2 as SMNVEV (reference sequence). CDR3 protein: CASSFGQGTYGYTF. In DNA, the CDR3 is TGTGCCAGCAGTTTTGGGCAGGGGACCTATGGCTACACCTTC.

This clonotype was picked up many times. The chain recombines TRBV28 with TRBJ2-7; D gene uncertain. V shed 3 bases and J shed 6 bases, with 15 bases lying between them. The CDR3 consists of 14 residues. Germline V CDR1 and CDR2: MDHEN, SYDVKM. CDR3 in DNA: TGTGCCAGCAGTTTTCGTTGGCAGCCCTCCGAGCAGTACTTC. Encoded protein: CASSFRWQPSEQYF.

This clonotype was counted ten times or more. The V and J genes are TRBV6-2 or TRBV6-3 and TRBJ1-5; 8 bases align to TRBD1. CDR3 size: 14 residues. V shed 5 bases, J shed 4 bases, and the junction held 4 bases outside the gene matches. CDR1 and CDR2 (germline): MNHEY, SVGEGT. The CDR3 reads CASSDRGRNQPQHF. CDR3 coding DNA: TGTGCCAGCAGTGACAGGGGTCGGAATCAGCCCCAGCATTTT.

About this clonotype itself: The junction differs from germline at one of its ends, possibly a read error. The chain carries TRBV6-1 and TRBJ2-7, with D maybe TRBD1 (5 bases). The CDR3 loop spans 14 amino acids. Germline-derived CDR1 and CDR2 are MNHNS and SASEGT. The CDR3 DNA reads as TGTGCCAGCAGCGAAGGAGACAGACTCTTCGGGCAGTACTTC. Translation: CASSEGDRLFGQYF.

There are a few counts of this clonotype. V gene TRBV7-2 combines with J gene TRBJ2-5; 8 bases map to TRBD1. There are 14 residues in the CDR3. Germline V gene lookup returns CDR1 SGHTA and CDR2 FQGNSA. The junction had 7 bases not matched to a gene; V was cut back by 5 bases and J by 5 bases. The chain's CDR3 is CASSPQGARETQYF. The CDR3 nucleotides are TGTGCCAGCAGCCCTCAGGGGGCTCGGGAGACCCAGTACTTC.

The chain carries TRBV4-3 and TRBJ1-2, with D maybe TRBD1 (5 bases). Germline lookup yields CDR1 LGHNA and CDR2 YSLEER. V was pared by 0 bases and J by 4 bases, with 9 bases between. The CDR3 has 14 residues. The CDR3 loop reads CASSQDWGGYGYTF. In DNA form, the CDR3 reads TGCGCCAGCAGCCAAGACTGGGGGGGCTATGGCTACACCTTC.

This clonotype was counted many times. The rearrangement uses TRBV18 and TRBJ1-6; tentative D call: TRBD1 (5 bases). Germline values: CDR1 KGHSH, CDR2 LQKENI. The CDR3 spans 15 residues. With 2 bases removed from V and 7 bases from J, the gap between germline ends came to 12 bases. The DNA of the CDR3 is TGTGCCAGCTCACCAACGGCAGGGATAAATTCACCCCTCCACTTT. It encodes CASSPTAGINSPLHF. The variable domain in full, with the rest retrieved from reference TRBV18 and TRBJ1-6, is NAGVMQNPRHLVRRRGQEARLRCSPMKGHSHVYWYRQLPEEGLKFMVYLQKENIIDESGMPKERFSAEFPKEGPSILRIQQVVRGDSAAYFCASSPTAGINSPLHFGNGTRLTVT.

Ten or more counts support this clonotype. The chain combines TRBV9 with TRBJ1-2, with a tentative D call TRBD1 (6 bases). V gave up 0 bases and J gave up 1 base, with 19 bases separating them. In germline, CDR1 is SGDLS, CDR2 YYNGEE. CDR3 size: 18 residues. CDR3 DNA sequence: TGTGCCAGCAGCGTAGCCCTAGGGACACCTGGCCTTAACTATGGCTACACCTTC. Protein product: CASSVALGTPGLNYGYTF. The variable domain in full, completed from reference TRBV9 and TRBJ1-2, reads DSGVTQTPKHLITATGQRVTLRCSPRSGDLSVYWYQQSLDQGLQFLIQYYNGEERAKGNILERFSAQQFPDLHSELNLSSLELGDSALYFCASSVALGTPGLNYGYTFGSGTRLTVV.

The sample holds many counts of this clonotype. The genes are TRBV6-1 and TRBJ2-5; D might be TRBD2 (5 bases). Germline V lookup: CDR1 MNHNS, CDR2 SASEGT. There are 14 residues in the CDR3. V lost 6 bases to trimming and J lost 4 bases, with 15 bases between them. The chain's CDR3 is CASSPGGSVETQYF. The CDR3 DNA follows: TGTGCCAGCAGCCCCGGCGGTAGCGTAGAGACCCAGTACTTC.